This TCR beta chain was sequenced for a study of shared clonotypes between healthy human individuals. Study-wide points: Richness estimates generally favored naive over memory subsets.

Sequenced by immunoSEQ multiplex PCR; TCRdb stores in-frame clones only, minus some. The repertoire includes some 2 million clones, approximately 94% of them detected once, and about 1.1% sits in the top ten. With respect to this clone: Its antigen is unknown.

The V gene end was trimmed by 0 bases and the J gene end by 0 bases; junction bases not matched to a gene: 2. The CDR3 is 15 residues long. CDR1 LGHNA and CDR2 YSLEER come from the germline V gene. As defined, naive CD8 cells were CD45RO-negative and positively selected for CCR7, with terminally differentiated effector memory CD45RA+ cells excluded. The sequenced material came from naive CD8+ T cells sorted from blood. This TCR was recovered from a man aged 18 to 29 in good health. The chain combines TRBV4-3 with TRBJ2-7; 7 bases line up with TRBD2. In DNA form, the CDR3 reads TGCGCCAGCAGCCAAGAGGGAGGGATCTCCTACGAGCAGTACTTC. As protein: CASSQEGGISYEQYF.